This T cell receptor beta chain was identified in a study of T cells in Graves' hyperthyroidism and ophthalmopathy. Study-level findings and limits: The model predicted ophthalmopathy a median around seven months before onset. Also found in blood were most expanded thyroid clonotypes above 0.001.

V dropped 3 bases and J dropped 4 bases, with 12 bases sitting between them. Germline CDR1 reads DFQATT; CDR2 reads SNEGSKA (reference sequence). CDR3 length: 13 residues. The study based diagnoses on clinical symptoms, serum thyroxine and TRAb, thyroid ultrasound and orbital computed tomography. Using RNA transcripts as the source, TCR beta CDR3 regions were amplified. Researchers ran a first-round RT-PCR on the TCR CDR3 using the HTBI primer set. TCRdb re-analysed the multiplex PCR reads in MiXCR, keeping a single row per CDR3 protein. The sample lists about 580,000 distinct CDR3 sequences; roughly 50% were seen once. As regards this clonotype: Antigen: not known.

This receptor was taken from a woman between 18 and 29 years old with Graves' hyperthyroidism. Sequenced input: peripheral blood or thyroid tissue (not recorded which). The V call is TRBV20-1, the J call TRBJ1-2, with a tentative D call TRBD1 (6 bases). The CDR3 loop reads CSARATGLYGYTF. The DNA for the CDR3 is TGCAGTGCTAGGGCTACAGGGCTCTATGGCTACACCTTC.